Presented here are 9 T cell receptor beta chains from one specimen sequenced in a study of T cell responses to AZD1222 COVID-19 vaccine. Only in-frame clones appear in the TCRdb table, and some are missing; sequencing was by immunoSEQ multiplex PCR. This sample has roughly 140,000 clones, with around 91% found just once. The sequencing used peripheral blood, collected on day 0 of AZD1222 vaccination. These receptors originate from an adult in good health.

This chain links TRBV24-1 with TRBJ1-2; weak D call: TRBD1 (5 bases). This CDR3 has 14 amino acids. Germline lookup yields CDR1 KGHDR and CDR2 SFDVKD. With 4 bases removed from V and 4 bases from J, the gap between germline ends came to 12 bases. Written as DNA, the CDR3 is TGTGCCACCAGTGAGGCGGGGGTCCCCTATGGCTACACCTTC. This codes for CATSEAGVPYGYTF.

The chain joins TRBV7-9 to TRBJ1-1; D is undetermined. Germline V lookup: CDR1 SEHNR, CDR2 FQNEAQ (reference sequence). The CDR3 consists of 14 residues. Deletions cut 0 bases from V and 1 base from J, with 6 bases between. The DNA of the CDR3 is TGTGCCAGCAGCTTAGCGCTGACGAACACTGAAGCTTTCTTT. Its protein product is CASSLALTNTEAFF. The full variable domain, completed using reference TRBV7-9 and TRBJ1-1, is DTGVSQNPRHKITKRGQNVTFRCDPISEHNRLYWYRQTLGQGPEFLTYFQNEAQLEKSRLLSDRFSAERPKGSFSTLEIQRTEQGDSAMYLCASSLALTNTEAFFGQGTRLTVV.

The chain uses TRBV9 and TRBJ1-1; no reliable D call. Trimming cost V 3 bases and J 4 bases, with 10 bases left between them. CDR1 SGDLS and CDR2 YYNGEE come from the germline V gene. This CDR3 comprises 13 residues. Here the CDR3 DNA reads TGTGCCAGCAGCGCGGGGTTGGGCACTGAAGCTTTCTTT. Amino acid sequence: CASSAGLGTEAFF.

CDR3 in amino acids: CAISDRRVSGANVLTF. CDR3 DNA sequence: TGTGCCATCAGTGACCGGAGGGTCTCTGGGGCCAACGTCCTGACTTTC. This sequence joins TRBV10-3 and TRBJ2-6; maybe TRBD2 (6 bases). The germline CDR1 and CDR2 sequences are ENHRY and SYGVKD. This CDR3 has 16 residues. The V end was cut by 3 bases, the J end by 0 bases, with 9 bases between.

In its sample, this clone was seen once. The chain is built from TRBV5-6 and TRBJ2-1; 9 bases are a match to TRBD1. The CDR3 sequence is 14 residues long. Germline CDR1 SGHDT, CDR2 YYEEEE. Unmatched junction bases numbered 11, after V lost 9 bases and J lost 7 bases. In DNA form, the CDR3 reads TGTGCCACCCAGGACAGGGGCTTGGGGAATGAGCAGTTCTTC. This gives the protein CATQDRGLGNEQFF.

The V gene is TRBV3-1 (or the pseudogene TRBV3-2), the J gene TRBJ1-2; 7 nucleotides line up with TRBD1. Looked up from germline, CDR1 is LGHDT and CDR2 is YNNKEL (reference sequence). CDR3 size: 15 residues. The ends lost 4 bases at V and 3 bases at J; junction bases unmatched: 8. The CDR3 region has the DNA TGTGCCAGCAGCCCACAACAGGGGATAGACTATGGCTACACCTTC. Its translation: CASSPQQGIDYGYTF.

The chain carries TRBV30 and TRBJ1-3; D is undetermined. Germline CDR1 GTSNPN, CDR2 SVGIG (reference sequence). The CDR3 consists of 14 residues. V lost 2 bases, J lost 2 bases, and 10 bases lay in between. CDR3 loop: CAWSPPATGNTIYF. For the CDR3, the DNA is TGTGCCTGGAGTCCCCCAGCCACTGGAAACACCATATATTTT.

This chain joins TRBV4-1 and TRBJ2-7, with TRBD1 identical over 9 bases. Looked up from germline, CDR1 is MGHRA and CDR2 is YSYEKL. The trim removed 3 bases at V and 3 bases at J, leaving 9 bases unmatched. CDR3 length: 16 amino acids. The CDR3 nucleotides read TGCGCCAGCAGCCACCCATGGCAGGGACAGGGCTACGAGCAGTACTTC. It codes for CASSHPWQGQGYEQYF.

V usage is TRBV12-5 and J usage is TRBJ1-1; D call uncertain. This CDR3 has 10 residues. Germline V gives CDR1 LGHNT, CDR2 FRNRAP. Deletions cut 6 bases from V and 7 bases from J, with 6 bases between. In DNA form, the CDR3 reads TGTGCTAGTGGGACTATTGAAGCTTTCTTT. Translation: CASGTIEAFF.